This T cell receptor beta chain originates from a study of shared clonotypes between healthy human individuals. Study observations and caveats: When naive CD4 clonotypes were compared across a handful of donors, 4% to 6.5% were shared.

Sequencing used immunoSEQ multiplex PCR; TCRdb keeps in-frame clones, though not all of them. This sample has roughly 650,000 clones; approximately 97% occur once, and the top ten carry less than 0.065%. The CDR3 is 10 amino acids. Per the germline V gene, CDR1 is DFQATT and CDR2 is SNEGSKA (reference sequence). The V and J ends lost 6 bases and 0 bases respectively, with 1 base between them. Nashville, Tennessee was home to all donors, each a Caucasian adult. On this clone: The antigen remains undetermined. Other DNA sequences from this sample encode an identical CDR3 as well.

The chain recombines TRBV20-1 with TRBJ2-3; D remains unclear. The source material was naive CD4+ T cells sorted from blood. The subset was: CD45RA+ positively selected. The clonotype originates from a woman between 25 and 40 years old in good health. CDR3 nucleotides: TGCAGTGCCAGCACAGATACGCAGTATTTT. Encoded protein: CSASTDTQYF.